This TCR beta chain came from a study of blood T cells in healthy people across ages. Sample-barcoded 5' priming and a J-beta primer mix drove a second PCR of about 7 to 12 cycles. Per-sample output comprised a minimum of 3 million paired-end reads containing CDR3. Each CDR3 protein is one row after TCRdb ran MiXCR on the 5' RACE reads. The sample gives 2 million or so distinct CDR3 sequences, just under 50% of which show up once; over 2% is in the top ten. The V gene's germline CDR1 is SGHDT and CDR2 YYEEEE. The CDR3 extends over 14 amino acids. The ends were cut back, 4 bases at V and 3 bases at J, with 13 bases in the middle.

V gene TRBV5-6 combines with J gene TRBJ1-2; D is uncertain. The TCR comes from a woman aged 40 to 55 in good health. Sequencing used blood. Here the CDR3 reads CASSPPTEHYGYTF. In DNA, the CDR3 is TGTGCCAGCAGCCCGCCGACGGAACACTATGGCTACACCTTC.